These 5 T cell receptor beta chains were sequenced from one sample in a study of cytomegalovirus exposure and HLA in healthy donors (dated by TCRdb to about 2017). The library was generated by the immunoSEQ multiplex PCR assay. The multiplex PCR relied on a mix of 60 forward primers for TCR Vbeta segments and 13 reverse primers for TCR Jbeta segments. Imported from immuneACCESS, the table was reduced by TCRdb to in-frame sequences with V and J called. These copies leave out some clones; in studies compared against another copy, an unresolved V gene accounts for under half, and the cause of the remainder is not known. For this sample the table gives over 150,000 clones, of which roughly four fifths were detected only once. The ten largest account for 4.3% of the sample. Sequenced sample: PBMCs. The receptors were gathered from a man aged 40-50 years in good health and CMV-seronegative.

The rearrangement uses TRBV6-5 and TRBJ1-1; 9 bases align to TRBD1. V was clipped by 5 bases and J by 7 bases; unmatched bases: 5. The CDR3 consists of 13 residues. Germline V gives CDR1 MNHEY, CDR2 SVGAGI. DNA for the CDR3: TGTGCCAGCAGTCCGGACAGGGGATGTGAAGCTTTCTTT. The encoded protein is CASSPDRGCEAFF.

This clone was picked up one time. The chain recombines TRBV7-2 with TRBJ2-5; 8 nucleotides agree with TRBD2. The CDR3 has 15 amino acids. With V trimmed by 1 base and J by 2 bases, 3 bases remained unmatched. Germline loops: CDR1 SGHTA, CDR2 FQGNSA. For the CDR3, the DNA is TGTGCCAGCAGCTTAGGGGGCGGGGGGCAAGAGACCCAGTACTTC. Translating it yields CASSLGGGGQETQYF.

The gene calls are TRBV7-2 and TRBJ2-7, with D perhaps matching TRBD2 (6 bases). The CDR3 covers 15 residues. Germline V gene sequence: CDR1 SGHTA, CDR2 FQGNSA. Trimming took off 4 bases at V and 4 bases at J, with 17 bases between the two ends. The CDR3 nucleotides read TGTGCCAGCAGCTCTCCGGTCGGGAGATTTTACGAGCAGTACTTC. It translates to CASSSPVGRFYEQYF.

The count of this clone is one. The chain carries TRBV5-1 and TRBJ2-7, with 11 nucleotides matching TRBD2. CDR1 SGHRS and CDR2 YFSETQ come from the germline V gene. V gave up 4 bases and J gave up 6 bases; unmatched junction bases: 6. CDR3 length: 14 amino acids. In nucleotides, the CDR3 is TGCGCCAGCAGCAAATCCGGGACTAGCGGCGAGCAGTACTTC. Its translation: CASSKSGTSGEQYF.

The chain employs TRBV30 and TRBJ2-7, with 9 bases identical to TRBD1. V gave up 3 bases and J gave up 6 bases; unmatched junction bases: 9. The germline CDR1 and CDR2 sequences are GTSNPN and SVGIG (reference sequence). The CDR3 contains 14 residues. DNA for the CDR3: TGTGCCTGGAGGCCCCGGGACAGGGCGACCGAGCAGTACTTC. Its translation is CAWRPRDRATEQYF.